This T cell receptor (beta chain) comes out of a study of patients and donors after allogeneic stem cell transplantation. Germline values: CDR1 SNHLY, CDR2 FYNNEI. The CDR3 totals 15 residues. V was shortened by 0 bases and J by 5 bases, with 11 bases between the two germline ends. TCRdb re-called the RT-PCR reads with MiXCR, one entry per CDR3 protein. This table holds over 350,000 distinct CDR3 sequences, under 20% found once. This TCR derives from a human donor who was either an allogeneic HSCT recipient or a stem cell or donor lymphocyte infusion donor (not recorded which). It is not recorded whose cells these are; they may come from a transplant donor. The rearrangement uses TRBV2 and TRBJ2-1, with TRBD2 as a possible D gene (6 bases). Sequencing input: blood, either unsorted or a sorted T cell fraction (not recorded which). The CDR3 bases are TGTGCCAGCAGTGAAGCGCGGGGCAGGGACAATGAGCAGTTCTTC. Amino acids: CASSEARGRDNEQFF.